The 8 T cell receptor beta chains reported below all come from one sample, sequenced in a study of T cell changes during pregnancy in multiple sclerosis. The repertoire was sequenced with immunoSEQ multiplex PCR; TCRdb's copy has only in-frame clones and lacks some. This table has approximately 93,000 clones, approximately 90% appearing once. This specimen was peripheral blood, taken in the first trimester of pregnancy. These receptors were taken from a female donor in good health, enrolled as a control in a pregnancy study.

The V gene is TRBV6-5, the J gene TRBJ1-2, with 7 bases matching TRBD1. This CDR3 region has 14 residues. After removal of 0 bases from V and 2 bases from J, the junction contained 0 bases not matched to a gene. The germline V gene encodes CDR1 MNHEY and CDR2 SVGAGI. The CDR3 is CASSYSTGNYGYTF. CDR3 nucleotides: TGTGCCAGCAGTTACTCGACAGGGAACTATGGCTACACCTTC.

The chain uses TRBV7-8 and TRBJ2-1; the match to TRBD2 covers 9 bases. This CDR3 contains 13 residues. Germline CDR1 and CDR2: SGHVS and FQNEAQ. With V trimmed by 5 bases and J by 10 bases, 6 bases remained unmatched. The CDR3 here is CASSPRGGPEQFF. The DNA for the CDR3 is TGTGCCAGCAGCCCGCGGGGGGGGCCAGAGCAGTTCTTC.

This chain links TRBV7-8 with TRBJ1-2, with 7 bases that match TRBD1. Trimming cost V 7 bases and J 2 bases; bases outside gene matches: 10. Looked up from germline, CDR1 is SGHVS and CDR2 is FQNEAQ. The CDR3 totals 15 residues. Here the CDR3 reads CASTSGRGQNYGYTF. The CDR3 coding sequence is TGTGCCAGCACCTCCGGGAGGGGGCAAAACTATGGCTACACCTTC.

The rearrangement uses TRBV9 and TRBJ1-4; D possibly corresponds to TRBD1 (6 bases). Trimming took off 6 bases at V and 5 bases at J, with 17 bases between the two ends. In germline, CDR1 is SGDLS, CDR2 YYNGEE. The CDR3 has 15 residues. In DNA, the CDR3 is TGTGCCAGCACAAGGGCCGGGACATACAATGAAAAACTGTTTTTT. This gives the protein CASTRAGTYNEKLFF.

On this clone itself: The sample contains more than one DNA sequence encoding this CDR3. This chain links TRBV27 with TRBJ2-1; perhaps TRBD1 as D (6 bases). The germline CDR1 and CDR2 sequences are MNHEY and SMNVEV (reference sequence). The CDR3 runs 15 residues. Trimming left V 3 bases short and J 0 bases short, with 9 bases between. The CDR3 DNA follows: TGTGCCAGCAGTTTGGACAGTTTCTCCTACAATGAGCAGTTCTTC. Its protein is CASSLDSFSYNEQFF.

The CDR3 loop is CSVLGRTSGGSPDTQYF. The CDR3, as DNA: TGCAGCGTTTTGGGGCGGACTAGCGGGGGCAGCCCAGATACGCAGTATTTT. V and J are TRBV29-1 and TRBJ2-3, with 13 bases lining up with TRBD2. Germline V gives CDR1 SQVTM, CDR2 ANQGSEA. V gave up 5 bases and J gave up 4 bases; unmatched junction bases: 12. This CDR3 spans 17 amino acids.

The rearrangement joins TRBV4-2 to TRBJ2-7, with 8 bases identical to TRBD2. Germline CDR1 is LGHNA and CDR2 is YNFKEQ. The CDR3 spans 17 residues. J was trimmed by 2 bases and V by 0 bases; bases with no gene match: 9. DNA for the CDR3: TGTGCCAGCAGCCAAGACCAGGTGCGGGGGGTTACCTACGAGCAGTACTTC. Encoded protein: CASSQDQVRGVTYEQYF.

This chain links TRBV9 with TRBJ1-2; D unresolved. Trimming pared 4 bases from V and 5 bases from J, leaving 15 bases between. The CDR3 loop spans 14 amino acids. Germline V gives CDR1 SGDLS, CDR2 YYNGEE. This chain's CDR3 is CASSLQDFSYGYTF. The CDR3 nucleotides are TGTGCCAGCAGCCTGCAGGACTTTTCTTATGGCTACACCTTC.